These 10 T cell receptor beta chains originate from one sample sequenced in a study of blood T cell repertoires in COVID-19. Clones were sequenced by immunoSEQ multiplex PCR, and TCRdb holds only the in-frame ones, with some missing. This table holds 8,000 or so clones, roughly 80% found once. The material sequenced was peripheral blood. The receptors were sampled from a human donor in a cohort sampled during active COVID-19.

The chain combines TRBV11-2 with TRBJ1-1, with 10 positions matching TRBD1. The J segment lost 10 bases and the V segment lost 4 bases, leaving 6 bases of the junction unmatched. Germline CDR1 is SGHAT and CDR2 is FQNNGV. The CDR3 is made up of 13 amino acids. The CDR3 nucleotides read TGTGCCAGCAGCTACGGACAGGGGGAAGGAGCTTTCTTT. Translated, it gives CASSYGQGEGAFF.

This clone has a single count. This chain joins TRBV19 and TRBJ2-1, with a tentative D call TRBD1 (6 bases). Trimming took off 3 bases at V and 7 bases at J, with 16 bases between the two ends. This CDR3 is built from 15 residues. CDR1 LNHDA and CDR2 SQIVND come from the germline V gene (reference sequence). The CDR3 DNA reads TGTGCCAGTAGTATGGAGGACAGCTGGGGGAATGAGCAGTTCTTC. Encoded protein: CASSMEDSWGNEQFF.

The chain employs TRBV6-2 or TRBV6-3 and TRBJ2-1; D possibly corresponds to TRBD2 (7 bases). The V and J ends lost 1 base and 9 bases respectively, with 16 bases between them. This CDR3 region has 15 residues. Germline assignment: CDR1 MNHEY and CDR2 SVGEGT. CDR3 sequence reads: CASSYFGGARSEQFF. The CDR3 nucleotides read TGTGCCAGCAGTTACTTTGGGGGGGCCAGGAGTGAGCAGTTCTTC.

This clone came up once. J is TRBJ2-2 and V is TRBV27; D remains unclear. CDR1 is MNHEY, CDR2 SMNVEV, per germline (reference sequence). The CDR3 is made up of 14 amino acids. V was trimmed by 5 bases and J by 3 bases, leaving 10 bases between them. This chain's CDR3 is CASSPVTYTGELFF. The DNA of the CDR3 is TGTGCCAGCAGTCCGGTGACATACACCGGGGAGCTGTTTTTT.

This chain joins TRBV7-2 and TRBJ1-1, with TRBD1 identical over 7 bases. CDR3 size: 11 residues. Germline-derived CDR1 and CDR2 are SGHTA and FQGNSA. The ends lost 5 bases at V and 7 bases at J; junction bases unmatched: 1. For the CDR3, the DNA is TGTGCCAGCAGCCAGGGGGGTGAAGCTTTCTTT. This codes for CASSQGGEAFF.

The CDR3, as DNA: TGCGCCAGCAGCCAGAGGATAGCGGTTGAGCAGTTCTTC. The encoded protein is CASSQRIAVEQFF. The rearrangement links TRBV4-1 to TRBJ2-1; D may be TRBD2 (6 bases). The CDR3 totals 13 residues. V was cut by 3 bases and J by 9 bases, with 12 bases left in between. Per the germline V gene, CDR1 is MGHRA and CDR2 is YSYEKL.

This chain connects TRBV19 to TRBJ2-4; 9 nucleotides align to TRBD1. This CDR3 region has 17 residues. Trimming cost V 5 bases and J 2 bases; bases outside gene matches: 10. Germline CDR1 is LNHDA and CDR2 is SQIVND (reference sequence). CDR3: CASSSPPGQGPKNIQYF. The DNA for the CDR3 is TGTGCCAGTAGTTCCCCTCCGGGACAGGGCCCCAAAAACATTCAGTACTTC.

The V gene is TRBV18, the J gene TRBJ2-1, with 12 bases matching TRBD2. The V segment lost 4 bases and the J segment 7 bases; nucleotides outside the gene matches: 5. The CDR3 is 15 amino acids. The germline V gene encodes CDR1 KGHSH and CDR2 LQKENI. The CDR3 DNA reads TGTGCCAGCTCACTCGGGACTAGCGGGCTTAATGAGCAGTTCTTC. It specifies CASSLGTSGLNEQFF.

The V call is TRBV10-2, the J call TRBJ1-1, with D tentatively TRBD1 (5 bases). The CDR3 runs 14 residues. Per the germline V gene, CDR1 is WSHSY and CDR2 is SAAADI. The V and J ends lost 2 bases and 10 bases respectively, with 17 bases between them. CDR3 residues: CASSEPGRVGIAFF. The CDR3, as DNA: TGCGCCAGCAGTGAGCCGGGCAGGGTAGGCATAGCTTTCTTT.

In its sample, this clone was seen a few times. The V gene is TRBV7-2, the J gene TRBJ2-2; D perhaps matches TRBD2 (6 bases). This CDR3 has 14 amino acids. Germline-derived CDR1 and CDR2 are SGHTA and FQGNSA. The V and J ends lost 4 bases and 3 bases respectively, with 9 bases between them. CDR3 protein: CASSSWGDTGELFF. The CDR3 DNA follows: TGTGCCAGCAGCTCCTGGGGGGACACCGGGGAGCTGTTTTTT.